This T cell receptor (beta chain) originates from a study of T cell repertoires in cytomegalovirus infection. Background on the study: Through public TCR beta signatures, both CMV infection and matching HLA type were indicated. Study-level points and caveats: The cumulative frequency of public TCR beta families distinguished individuals who carried CMV together with the relevant HLA. In two of eight donors, the top clonotype was HLA-C-restricted CMV-specific.

Regarding this clonotype: What it binds is unknown.

This CDR3 is built from 15 residues. Germline CDR1 is ENHRY and CDR2 is SYGVKD. Trimming took off 8 bases at V and 0 bases at J, with 16 bases between the two ends. A single record per CDR3 protein comes from TCRdb applying MiXCR to the reads. The sample consists of almost 300,000 distinct CDR3 sequences, roughly a tenth of them appearing once. The receptor was isolated from a human donor in good health (CMV status not recorded). Some clones in this sample may be carry-over from other donors' samples. Input material: PBMCs. The chain links TRBV10-3 to TRBJ2-5; D possibly corresponds to TRBD2 (6 bases). The CDR3 region is CAIGGEWGYQETQYF. The DNA of the CDR3 is TGTGCCATCGGCGGGGAGTGGGGGTACCAAGAGACCCAGTACTTC.